The rows below give T cell receptor beta chains drawn from one sample of a study of early stage breast cancer tumors. TCRdb keeps only in-frame clones here, not all; method: immunoSEQ multiplex PCR. Among over 45,000 clones, 65% to 90% were seen once, and the ten largest hold about 1.4%. The material sequenced was blood. The receptors come from a person in their fifties or sixties with breast cancer. Each CDR3 is given with its conserved first and last residue. The order of the fields is V gene, D gene, clone size, J gene, CDR3 protein, CDR3 DNA. A D gene is named only where the DNA matches it firmly. Size is stated for part of the rows, as once, few or many counts, or as a class when the clone is expanded.

>TRBV11-2|NA|NA|TRBJ2-3
CASSTFRLSRLDTQYF
TGTGCCAGCAGTACTTTTCGTCTCTCAAGACTAGATACGCAGTATTTT
>TRBV7-2|NA|NA|TRBJ2-7
CASALQASTSHEQYF
TGTGCCAGCGCCCTTCAGGCTAGCACCTCCCACGAGCAGTACTTC
>TRBV2|NA|few|TRBJ2-5
CASNVGVDWETQYF
TGTGCCAGCAATGTGGGAGTGGATTGGGAAACCCAGTACTTC
>TRBV19|NA|NA|TRBJ2-6
CASFFPGANVLTF
TGTGCCAGTTTCTTCCCTGGGGCCAACGTCCTGACTTTC
>TRBV11-2|TRBD1|NA|TRBJ1-2
CASSLGQGGYGYTF
TGTGCCAGCAGCTTAGGCCAGGGGGGCTATGGCTACACCTTC
>TRBV11-1|NA|NA|TRBJ2-1
CASSHDRGQFSYNEQFF
TGTGCCAGCAGCCACGACCGGGGCCAGTTCTCCTACAATGAGCAGTTCTTC
>TRBV5-1|TRBD1|NA|TRBJ1-6
CASSLETGRNSPLHF
TGCGCCAGCAGCTTGGAGACAGGGAGGAATTCACCCCTCCACTTT
>TRBV5-1|NA|NA|TRBJ2-7
CASSSTGSYEQYF
TGCGCCAGCAGCTCTACAGGGTCCTACGAGCAGTACTTC
>TRBV19|TRBD2|NA|TRBJ2-2
CASSGTGTSGRYTGELFF
TGTGCCAGTTCAGGGACAGGGACTAGCGGAAGATACACCGGGGAGCTGTTTTTT
>TRBV5-1|NA|NA|TRBJ1-1
CASSPLGGALNTEAFF
TGCGCCAGCAGCCCTTTGGGGGGCGCTTTGAACACTGAAGCTTTCTTT
>TRBV5-8|NA|once|TRBJ1-1
CASTFDGGYMNTEAFF
TGTGCCAGCACCTTCGACGGGGGATACATGAACACTGAAGCTTTCTTT
>TRBV27|NA|NA|TRBJ1-5
CASRIEINQPQHF
TGTGCCAGCCGCATAGAGATCAATCAGCCCCAGCATTTT
>TRBV19|NA|few|TRBJ1-5
CASSTQLGQPQHF
TGTGCCAGTAGTACTCAATTGGGGCAGCCCCAGCATTTT
>TRBV7-9|NA|NA|TRBJ1-2
CASSQSASYGYTF
TGTGCCAGCAGCCAGAGTGCCAGCTATGGCTACACCTTC
>TRBV18|TRBD1|NA|TRBJ1-4
CASSPPGTGDEKLFF
TGTGCCAGCTCACCTCCCGGGACAGGGGATGAAAAACTGTTTTTT